This T cell receptor beta chain emerged from a study of blood T cell repertoires in COVID-19. Sequenced by immunoSEQ multiplex PCR; TCRdb stores in-frame clones only, minus some. The data contain 250,000 to 300,000 clones, about 89% of them singletons. This clone came up a few times. CDR1 ENHRY and CDR2 SYGVKD come from the germline V gene. CDR3 length: 16 residues. V was pared by 4 bases and J by 3 bases, with 18 bases between. The clonotype was recovered from a man aged 50 to 60 with acute or convalescent COVID-19. The specimen was peripheral blood. The rearrangement joins TRBV10-3 to TRBJ1-2; D gene uncertain. CDR3 in amino acids: CAISGDTSPGDYGYTF. CDR3 DNA sequence: TGTGCCATCAGTGGTGACACCAGTCCGGGAGACTATGGCTACACCTTC.